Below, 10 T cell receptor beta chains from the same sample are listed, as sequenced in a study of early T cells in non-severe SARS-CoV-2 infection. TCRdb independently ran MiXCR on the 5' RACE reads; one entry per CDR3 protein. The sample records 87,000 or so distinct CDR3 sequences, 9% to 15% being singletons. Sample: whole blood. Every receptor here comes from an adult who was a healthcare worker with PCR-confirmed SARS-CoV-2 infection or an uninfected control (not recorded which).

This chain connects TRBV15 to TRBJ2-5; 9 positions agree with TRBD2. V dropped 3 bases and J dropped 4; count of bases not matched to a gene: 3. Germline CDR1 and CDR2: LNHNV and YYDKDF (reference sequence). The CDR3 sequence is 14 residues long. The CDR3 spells CATSSPAGGETQYF. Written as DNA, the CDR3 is TGTGCCACCAGCAGCCCAGCGGGAGGAGAGACCCAGTACTTC.

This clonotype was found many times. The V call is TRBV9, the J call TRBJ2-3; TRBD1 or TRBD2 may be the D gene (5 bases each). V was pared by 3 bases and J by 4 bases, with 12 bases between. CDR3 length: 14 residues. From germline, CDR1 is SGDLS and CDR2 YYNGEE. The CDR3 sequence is CASSGDGFSDTQYF. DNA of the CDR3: TGTGCCAGCAGCGGGGACGGGTTCTCAGATACGCAGTATTTT.

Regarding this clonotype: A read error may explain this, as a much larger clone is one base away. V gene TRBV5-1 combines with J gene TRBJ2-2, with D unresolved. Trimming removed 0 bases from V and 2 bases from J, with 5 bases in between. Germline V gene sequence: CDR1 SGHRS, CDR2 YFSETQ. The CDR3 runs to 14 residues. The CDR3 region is CASSLALNTGELFF. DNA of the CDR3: TGCGCCAGCAGCTTGGCACTTAACACCGGGGAGCTGTTTTTT. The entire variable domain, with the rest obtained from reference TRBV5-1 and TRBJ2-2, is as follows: KAGVTQTPRYLIKTRGQQVTLSCSPISGHRSVSWYQQTPGQGLQFLFEYFSETQRNKGNFPGRFSGRQFSNSRSEMNVSTLELGDSALYLCASSLALNTGELFFGEGSRLTVL.

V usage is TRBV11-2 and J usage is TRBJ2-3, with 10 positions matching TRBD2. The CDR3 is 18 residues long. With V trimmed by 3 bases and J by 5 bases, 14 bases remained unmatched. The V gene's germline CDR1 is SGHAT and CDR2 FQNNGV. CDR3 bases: TGTGCCAGCAGCTTCGACGCCCTAAGCGGGAGGGTGATAGATACGCAGTATTTT. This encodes CASSFDALSGRVIDTQYF.

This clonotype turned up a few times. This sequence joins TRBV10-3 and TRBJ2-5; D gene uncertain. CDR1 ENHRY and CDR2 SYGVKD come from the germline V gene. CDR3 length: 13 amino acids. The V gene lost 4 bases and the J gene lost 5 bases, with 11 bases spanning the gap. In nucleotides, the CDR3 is TGTGCCATCAGTGTCGGGCGGTTCGAGACCCAGTACTTC. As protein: CAISVGRFETQYF.

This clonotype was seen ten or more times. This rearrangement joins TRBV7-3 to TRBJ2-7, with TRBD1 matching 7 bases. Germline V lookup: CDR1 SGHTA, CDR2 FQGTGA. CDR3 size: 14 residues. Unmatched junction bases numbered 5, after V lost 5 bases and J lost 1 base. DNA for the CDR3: TGTGCCAGCAGCCCCCGACAGGGATCCTACGAGCAGTACTTC. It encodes CASSPRQGSYEQYF.

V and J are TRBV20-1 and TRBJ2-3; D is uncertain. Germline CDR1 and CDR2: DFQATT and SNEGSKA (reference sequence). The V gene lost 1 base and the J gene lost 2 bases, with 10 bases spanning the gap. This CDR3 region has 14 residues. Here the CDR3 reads CSARVPSYTDTQYF. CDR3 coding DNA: TGCAGTGCTAGAGTCCCTTCCTACACAGATACGCAGTATTTT.

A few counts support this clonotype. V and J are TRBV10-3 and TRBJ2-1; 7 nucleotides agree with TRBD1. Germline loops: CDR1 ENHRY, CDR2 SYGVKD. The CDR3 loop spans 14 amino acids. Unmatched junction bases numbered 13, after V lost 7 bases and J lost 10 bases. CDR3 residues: CAIKGGQAYTEQFF. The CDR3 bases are TGTGCCATCAAAGGCGGACAGGCGTACACGGAGCAGTTCTTC.

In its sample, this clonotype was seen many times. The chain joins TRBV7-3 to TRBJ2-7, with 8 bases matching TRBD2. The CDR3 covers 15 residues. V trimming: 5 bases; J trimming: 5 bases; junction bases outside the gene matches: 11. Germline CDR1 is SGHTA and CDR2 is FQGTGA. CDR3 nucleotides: TGTGCCAGCAGCGCCGGACTAGCTTTGGTGAACGAGCAGTACTTC. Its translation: CASSAGLALVNEQYF.

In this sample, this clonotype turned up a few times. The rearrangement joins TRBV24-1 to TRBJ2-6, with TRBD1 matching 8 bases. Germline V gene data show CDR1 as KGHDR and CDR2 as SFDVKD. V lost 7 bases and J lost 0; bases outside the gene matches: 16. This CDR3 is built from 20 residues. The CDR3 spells CATSPSIRDRRHSGANVLTF. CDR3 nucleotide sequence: TGTGCCACCAGCCCATCAATACGGGACAGGAGACACTCTGGGGCCAACGTCCTGACTTTC.